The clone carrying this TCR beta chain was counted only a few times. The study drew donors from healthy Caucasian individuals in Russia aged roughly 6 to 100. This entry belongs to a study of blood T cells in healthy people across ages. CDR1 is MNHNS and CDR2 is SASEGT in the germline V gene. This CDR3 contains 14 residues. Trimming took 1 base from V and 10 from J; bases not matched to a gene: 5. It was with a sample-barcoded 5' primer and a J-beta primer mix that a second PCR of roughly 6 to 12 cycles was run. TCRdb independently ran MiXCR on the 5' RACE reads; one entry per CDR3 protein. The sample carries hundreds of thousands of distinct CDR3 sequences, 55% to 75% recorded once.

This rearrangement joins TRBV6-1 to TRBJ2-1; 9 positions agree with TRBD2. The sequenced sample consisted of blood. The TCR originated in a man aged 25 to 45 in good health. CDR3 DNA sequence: TGTGCCAGCAGTGAAGAGCGGGGGGCGTTAGAGCAGTTCTTC. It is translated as CASSEERGALEQFF.